This TCR beta chain was captured in a study of technical replicates of blood from several donors. The data were produced by immunoSEQ multiplex PCR, yet TCRdb's version contains in-frame clones alone and is incomplete. This sample has tens of thousands of clones; around 90% occur once, and the top ten carry approximately 4.6%. Trimming left V 0 bases short and J 4 bases short, with 13 bases between. This CDR3 has 15 residues. Germline V gives CDR1 MNHEY, CDR2 SVGAGI. The sequence was collected from a human donor in good health. Some clones in this sample may be carry-over from other donors' samples. Sample: PBMCs. The chain combines TRBV6-5 with TRBJ2-7, with a tentative D call TRBD2 (7 bases). The CDR3 DNA sequence: TGTGCCAGCAGTTACTCGGCGGGGGACATGTACGAGCAGTACTTC. Its protein product is CASSYSAGDMYEQYF.